Following are 25 T cell receptor beta chains from one sample sequenced in a study of blood T cell repertoires in COVID-19 (TCRdb year 2020). Receptor libraries were prepared by the immunoSEQ multiplex PCR assay. The immuneACCESS repertoire file appears here via TCRdb, limited to in-frame rearrangements. These files lack a portion of the clones; in checked studies, under half of the deficit traces to unresolved V genes, and the cause of the others is not known. Here the sample has roughly 43,000 clones; approximately 88% occur a single time. The ten biggest clones cover 3.7% of the sample. The sample taken for sequencing was peripheral blood. All receptors come from a human donor in a cohort sampled during active COVID-19.

This clone was seen once. This chain connects TRBV5-1 to TRBJ1-4; 8 bases are a match to TRBD1. V gave up 4 bases and J gave up 8 bases; unmatched junction bases: 10. The CDR3 totals 15 residues. CDR1 is SGHRS, CDR2 YFSETQ, per germline. CDR3 DNA sequence: TGCGCCAGCAGCGGGGGACAGGCCTACAGAGAAAAACTGTTTTTT. Translation gives CASSGGQAYREKLFF.

The rearrangement joins TRBV11-2 to TRBJ1-2, with TRBD1 matching 7 bases. Looked up from germline, CDR1 is SGHAT and CDR2 is FQNNGV. The length of the CDR3 is 13 residues. Trimming took 5 bases from V and 4 from J; bases not matched to a gene: 4. The CDR3 nucleotides are TGTGCCAGCAGCAACCGGGACAGCTATGGCTACACCTTC. Translated: CASSNRDSYGYTF.

V and J are TRBV27 and TRBJ2-5; the match to TRBD2 covers 10 bases. CDR3 length: 19 amino acids. The germline gives CDR1 MNHEY, CDR2 SMNVEV (reference sequence). V lost 3 bases and J lost 0; bases outside the gene matches: 13. The CDR3 bases are TGTGCCAGCAGTTTCCCTCGGGATAGCGGGGGGACATACCAAGAGACCCAGTACTTC. This translates into CASSFPRDSGGTYQETQYF.

This chain connects TRBV13 to TRBJ1-3; 12 bases fit TRBD1. CDR3 size: 17 residues. Trimming cost V 1 base and J 2 bases; bases outside gene matches: 3. The germline V gene has CDR1 PRHDT and CDR2 FYEKMQ (reference sequence). CDR3 loop: CASSLEGQGAPGNTIYF. DNA for the CDR3: TGTGCCAGCAGCTTAGAGGGACAGGGGGCGCCTGGAAACACCATATATTTT.

This chain links TRBV28 with TRBJ2-7; TRBD1 aligns across 9 bases. V trimming: 6 bases; J trimming: 3 bases; junction bases outside the gene matches: 3. The germline V gene has CDR1 MDHEN and CDR2 SYDVKM. This CDR3 is 13 amino acids long. The CDR3 DNA follows: TGTGCCAGCAGCAGGACAGGGGACTACGAGCAGTACTTC. Its translation is CASSRTGDYEQYF.

The chain is built from TRBV9 and TRBJ2-3; 10 bases align to TRBD2. The CDR3 covers 16 residues. The V and J ends lost 2 bases and 5 bases, in that order; junction bases with no gene match: 8. Germline CDR1 is SGDLS and CDR2 is YYNGEE. CDR3 sequence reads: CASSVSGRAGVDTQYF. The CDR3 DNA reads TGTGCCAGCAGCGTCAGCGGGAGGGCCGGGGTAGATACGCAGTATTTT.

This clone was counted once. This chain uses TRBV6-5 with TRBJ2-7, with a possible D match to TRBD2 (5 bases). The V end was cut by 0 bases, the J end by 3 bases, with 9 bases between. This CDR3 is 14 amino acids long. Germline assignment: CDR1 MNHEY and CDR2 SVGAGI. The CDR3 nucleotides are TGTGCCAGCAGTTACTCCGGGAAGATCTACGAGCAGTACTTC. Its protein product is CASSYSGKIYEQYF.

The chain combines TRBV2 with TRBJ2-7; 7 positions match TRBD1. Germline CDR1 SNHLY, CDR2 FYNNEI. With 9 bases clipped from V and 6 bases from J, the junction kept 11 bases outside the gene matches. This CDR3 is 13 amino acids long. The CDR3 reads CASKDRPSSEQYF. CDR3 coding DNA: TGTGCCAGTAAGGACAGGCCCTCGTCCGAGCAGTACTTC.

The gene calls are TRBV6-5 and TRBJ1-1, with 7 bases fitting TRBD1. The germline CDR1 and CDR2 sequences are MNHEY and SVGAGI. This CDR3 contains 13 residues. The V gene end was trimmed by 6 bases and the J gene end by 10 bases; junction bases not matched to a gene: 11. The CDR3 DNA reads TGTGCCAGCAGCTCCCAGAGTGGGACAGCAGCTTTCTTT. Protein sequence: CASSSQSGTAAFF.

The chain recombines TRBV5-1 with TRBJ2-2; D is ambiguous. This CDR3 spans 14 amino acids. Germline assignment: CDR1 SGHRS and CDR2 YFSETQ. The V gene lost 0 bases and the J gene lost 1 base, with 4 bases spanning the gap. CDR3 sequence reads: CASSLARNTGELFF. The DNA of the CDR3 is TGCGCCAGCAGCTTGGCTAGGAACACCGGGGAGCTGTTTTTT.

The rearrangement uses TRBV5-1 and TRBJ2-5; 7 nucleotides match TRBD2. This CDR3 is built from 17 residues. Trimming at V came to 0 bases and at J to 2 bases, leaving 10 bases not matched to a gene. Germline-derived CDR1 and CDR2 are SGHRS and YFSETQ. CDR3 in DNA: TGCGCCAGCAGCTTGGCGGGGAGGGTACCTTCTCAAGAGACCCAGTACTTC. This sequence encodes CASSLAGRVPSQETQYF. Full variable domain (outside the CDR3, taken from reference TRBV5-1 and TRBJ2-5): KAGVTQTPRYLIKTRGQQVTLSCSPISGHRSVSWYQQTPGQGLQFLFEYFSETQRNKGNFPGRFSGRQFSNSRSEMNVSTLELGDSALYLCASSLAGRVPSQETQYFGPGTRLLVL.

The gene calls are TRBV20-1 and TRBJ2-2, with 7 bases identical to TRBD1. The CDR3 loop spans 16 amino acids. Germline trimming cut 3 bases from V and 3 bases from J; bases unmatched to any gene: 10. Germline V gives CDR1 DFQATT, CDR2 SNEGSKA (reference sequence). The CDR3 protein is CSASAWAQGHTGELFF. The CDR3 coding sequence is TGCAGTGCTAGTGCTTGGGCACAGGGGCACACCGGGGAGCTGTTTTTT.

This clone was counted a single time. V gene TRBV6-6 combines with J gene TRBJ2-5; no reliable D call. The CDR3 covers 14 residues. Trimming removed 2 bases from V and 3 bases from J, with 10 bases in between. Looked up from germline, CDR1 is MNHNY and CDR2 is SVGAGI (reference sequence). This CDR3 is CASSYLDSKETQYF. CDR3 DNA: TGTGCCAGCAGTTACCTAGACTCAAAAGAGACCCAGTACTTC.

The genes are TRBV11-1 and TRBJ2-3, with D possibly being TRBD1 (6 bases). CDR3 length equals 15 residues. The V gene's germline CDR1 is SGHAT and CDR2 FQDESV (reference sequence). V was trimmed by 4 bases and J by 6 bases, leaving 17 bases between them. The DNA for the CDR3 is TGTGCCAGCAGCTCCCCGGCGGCAGGGGAGGATACGCAGTATTTT. Its translation: CASSSPAAGEDTQYF. The full variable domain, with the rest looked up from reference TRBV11-1 and TRBJ2-3, is EAEVAQSPRYKITEKSQAVAFWCDPISGHATLYWYRQILGQGPELLVQFQDESVVDDSQLPKDRFSAERLKGVDSTLKIQPAELGDSAMYLCASSSPAAGEDTQYFGPGTRLTVL.

The V and J genes are TRBV13 and TRBJ2-7; 10 bases map to TRBD2. Germline lookup yields CDR1 PRHDT and CDR2 FYEKMQ (reference sequence). With V trimmed by 0 bases and J by 9 bases, 5 bases remained unmatched. The CDR3 contains 14 residues. The CDR3 is CASSLGLAGTRQYF. In DNA, the CDR3 is TGTGCCAGCAGCTTAGGACTAGCGGGAACACGGCAGTACTTC.

The V call is TRBV29-1, the J call TRBJ2-4, with 10 positions matching TRBD1. This CDR3 is built from 15 residues. The germline gives CDR1 SQVTM, CDR2 ANQGSEA. The V segment lost 4 bases and the J segment 7 bases; nucleotides outside the gene matches: 10. CDR3 coding DNA: TGCAGCGTTGCTCTATCAACGGGACAGGGGAACATTCAGTACTTC. Residues: CSVALSTGQGNIQYF.

The chain joins TRBV12-5 to TRBJ2-1, with 8 bases aligning to TRBD1. Germline-derived CDR1 and CDR2 are LGHNT and FRNRAP. The CDR3 runs 15 residues. The V segment lost 6 bases and the J segment 3 bases; nucleotides outside the gene matches: 7. CDR3 DNA sequence: TGTGCTAGTGGCCCCGGGACAGGTTTCTACAATGAGCAGTTCTTC. Protein: CASGPGTGFYNEQFF.

This rearrangement joins TRBV19 to TRBJ2-1; tentative D call: TRBD2 (5 bases). V lost 3 bases and J 5 bases, leaving 14 bases between the germline ends. This CDR3 comprises 15 residues. The V gene's germline CDR1 is LNHDA and CDR2 SQIVND (reference sequence). CDR3 in amino acids: CASSMNSVVHNEQFF. The CDR3 DNA is TGTGCCAGTAGTATGAATAGCGTAGTCCACAATGAGCAGTTCTTC.

The chain joins TRBV15 to TRBJ2-7, with 7 bases lining up with TRBD2. Germline V lookup: CDR1 LNHNV, CDR2 YYDKDF (reference sequence). The CDR3 has 14 residues. Losses at the gene ends were 1 base for V and 9 bases for J; bases not matched to a gene: 9. CDR3 amino acids: CATSRAARESGQYF. The CDR3 bases are TGTGCCACCAGCAGAGCGGCGCGGGAGTCCGGGCAGTACTTC. The full variable domain, completed using reference TRBV15 and TRBJ2-7, is DAMVIQNPRYQVTQFGKPVTLSCSQTLNHNVMYWYQQKSSQAPKLLFHYYDKDFNNEADTPDNFQSRRPNTSFCFLDIRSPGLGDTAMYLCATSRAARESGQYFGPGTRLTVT.

This chain links TRBV6-5 with TRBJ1-4; D unclear. V lost 0 bases, J lost 3 bases, and 11 bases lay in between. The CDR3 is made up of 16 amino acids. Germline V gene data show CDR1 as MNHEY and CDR2 as SVGAGI. The CDR3 DNA reads TGTGCCAGCAGTTACTCGTGGCGGGCATCTAATGAAAAACTGTTTTTT. Translation: CASSYSWRASNEKLFF.

The chain employs TRBV25-1 and TRBJ1-2; D is undetermined. There are 15 residues in the CDR3. Germline CDR1 reads MGHDK; CDR2 reads SYGVNS. The ends were cut back, 2 bases at V and 0 bases at J, with 10 bases in the middle. The CDR3 protein is CASSEPTGANYGYTF. The CDR3 DNA is TGTGCCAGCAGTGAACCTACTGGAGCTAACTATGGCTACACCTTC.

V usage is TRBV7-6 and J usage is TRBJ2-5; tentatively, D is TRBD2 (5 bases). The CDR3 spans 17 residues. Trimming pared 1 base from V and 7 bases from J, leaving 22 bases between. Per germline, CDR1 SGHVS and CDR2 FNYEAQ. CDR3 in amino acids: CASSLVARPQSGGTQYF. CDR3 coding DNA: TGTGCCAGCAGCTTAGTCGCTAGGCCCCAGTCAGGAGGGACCCAGTACTTC.

The rearrangement uses TRBV9 and TRBJ2-2, with TRBD1 identical over 10 bases. The junction had 13 bases not matched to a gene; V was cut back by 8 bases and J by 6 bases. The CDR3 runs 16 residues. Germline CDR1 is SGDLS and CDR2 is YYNGEE. The CDR3 loop is CASTWGQGRSPGELFF. As DNA, the CDR3 is TGTGCCAGTACCTGGGGACAGGGGCGATCTCCCGGGGAGCTGTTTTTT.

The rearrangement links TRBV28 to TRBJ2-3; TRBD2 matches at 8 bases. The V gene end was trimmed by 5 bases and the J gene end by 3 bases; junction bases not matched to a gene: 13. Germline loops: CDR1 MDHEN, CDR2 SYDVKM. The length of the CDR3 is 17 residues. CDR3 protein: CASSPPSRGGRTDTQYF. CDR3 DNA: TGTGCCAGCAGTCCCCCCTCCCGGGGCGGGAGGACAGATACGCAGTATTTT. Full variable domain (outside the CDR3, taken from reference TRBV28 and TRBJ2-3): DVKVTQSSRYLVKRTGEKVFLECVQDMDHENMFWYRQDPGLGLRLIYFSYDVKMKEKGDIPEGYSVSREKKERFSLILESASTNQTSMYLCASSPPSRGGRTDTQYFGPGTRLTVL.

This clone was seen only once. The chain has TRBV9 and TRBJ1-5; 7 bases are shared with TRBD1. The CDR3 consists of 14 residues. CDR1 and CDR2 (germline): SGDLS, YYNGEE. The ends lost 4 bases at V and 3 bases at J; junction bases unmatched: 4. The CDR3 spells CASSPGGVNQPQHF. The CDR3 region has the DNA TGTGCCAGCAGCCCAGGGGGTGTCAATCAGCCCCAGCATTTT.